These T cell receptor beta chains were read from a single sample in a study of blood T cells in healthy people across ages. TCRdb used MiXCR to reprocess the 5' RACE reads, holding one entry per CDR3 protein. The sample gives 850,000 or so distinct CDR3 sequences, 25% to 35% of which show up once; roughly a sixth is in the top ten. Material for sequencing was blood. Source of these receptors: a woman of 80 years or more in good health. The CDR3 runs from the conserved cysteine through the conserved F or W. D genes are given only for firm matches. Size values are once, few and many counts, or a class for expanded clones, and some rows have none.

V	length	J	D	size	CDR3	DNA
TRBV6-2/TRBV6-3	18	TRBJ2-7	-	many	CASSYTIETGSVHYEQYF	TGTGCCAGCAGTTACACGATAGAGACAGGTTCGGTGCACTACGAGCAGTACTTC
TRBV6-1	17	TRBJ1-3	-	few	CASSEALLGGSGNTIYF	TGTGCCAGCAGTGAAGCGCTTCTGGGGGGATCTGGAAACACCATATATTTT
TRBV6-6	16	TRBJ1-5	TRBD1	few	CASSPRGGDGNQPQHF	TGTGCCAGCAGTCCCAGGGGGGGGGATGGCAATCAGCCCCAGCATTTT
TRBV6-2/TRBV6-3	18	TRBJ2-6	TRBD1	many	CASTPGQGASSGANVLTF	TGTGCCAGCACCCCGGGACAGGGGGCTTCCTCTGGGGCCAACGTCCTGACTTTC
TRBV5-1	13	TRBJ2-7	-	many	CASSNNRGGEQYF	TGCGCCAGCAGCAATAACAGGGGAGGCGAGCAGTACTTC
TRBV24-1	12	TRBJ2-1	-	many	CATSEVGNEQFF	TGTGCCACCAGTGAAGTAGGCAATGAGCAGTTCTTC
TRBV5-5	14	TRBJ2-5	TRBD2	many	CASSIGTSGETQYF	TGTGCCAGCAGCATAGGGACTAGCGGGGAGACCCAGTACTTC
TRBV20-1	14	TRBJ2-5	-	-	CSASGGPLQETQYF	TGCAGTGCTAGTGGGGGGCCCCTCCAAGAGACCCAGTACTTC
TRBV20-1	12	TRBJ2-7	TRBD2	-	CSAKRDFYEQYF	TGCAGCGCGAAGCGGGATTTCTACGAGCAGTACTTC
TRBV4-3	16	TRBJ2-1	TRBD2	-	CASSLFQAGGHSEQFF	TGCGCCAGCAGCCTATTTCAGGCGGGGGGGCATAGTGAGCAGTTCTTC
TRBV4-2	15	TRBJ1-4	TRBD1	few	CASSLSTGTNEKLFF	TGTGCCAGCAGCCTGTCGACAGGGACTAATGAAAAACTGTTTTTT
TRBV5-1	14	TRBJ1-4	-	-	CASSLRGVDEKRFF	TGCGCCAGCAGCTTGAGGGGAGTGGATGAAAAACGGTTTTTT
TRBV28	15	TRBJ1-5	TRBD1	many	CASRPGGGGNQPQHF	TGTGCCAGCAGACCAGGGGGCGGTGGCAATCAGCCCCAGCATTTT
TRBV5-1	16	TRBJ2-1	TRBD2	-	CASNHDSSGVGNEQFF	TGCGCCAGCAATCACGACTCTAGCGGGGTCGGCAATGAGCAGTTCTTC
TRBV7-2	16	TRBJ2-4	-	many	CASSFLGGLPKNIQYF	TGTGCCAGCAGCTTCCTTGGGGGGTTGCCCAAAAACATTCAGTACTTC
TRBV6-2/TRBV6-3	16	TRBJ2-1	-	many	CASSYPGSGSYNEQFF	TGTGCCAGCAGCTACCCCGGATCCGGCTCCTACAATGAGCAGTTCTTC
TRBV3-1	13	TRBJ1-2	-	-	CASSQATYYGYTF	TGTGCCAGCAGCCAGGCGACCTACTATGGCTACACCTTC
TRBV6-5	18	TRBJ2-6	TRBD1	few	CASSYSGTGLAGANVLTF	TGTGCCAGCAGTTACTCTGGGACAGGGCTCGCTGGGGCCAACGTCCTGACTTTC
TRBV7-2	16	TRBJ2-7	-	-	CASSTRPTGVNREQYF	TGTGCCAGCAGCACACGACCTACGGGCGTGAACAGGGAGCAGTACTTC
TRBV7-2	15	TRBJ2-5	TRBD2	-	CASSPTSGATGAQYF	TGTGCCAGCAGCCCGACTAGCGGGGCGACCGGGGCCCAGTACTTC
TRBV6-1	15	TRBJ2-1	TRBD2	-	CASSMAASGGVEQFF	TGTGCCAGCAGCATGGCGGCTAGCGGGGGCGTTGAGCAGTTCTTC
TRBV20-1	14	TRBJ2-5	-	-	CSAVAGTPRGTQYF	TGCAGTGCAGTTGCGGGGACTCCCCGCGGGACCCAGTACTTC
TRBV30	12	TRBJ1-1	TRBD1	few	CAWRDRGFEAFF	TGTGCCTGGAGGGACAGGGGCTTTGAAGCTTTCTTT
TRBV11-2	16	TRBJ2-3	-	many	CASSSYRVFSADTQYF	TGTGCCAGCAGCTCCTACAGGGTCTTTAGCGCAGATACGCAGTATTTT
TRBV12-3/TRBV12-4	17	TRBJ2-3	TRBD1	-	CASSIILTGVSTDAEYF	TGTGCCAGCAGTATCATCTTGACAGGGGTCAGCACAGATGCGGAGTATTTT
TRBV7-2	15	TRBJ2-5	-	many	CASSLGSGFQETQYF	TGTGCCAGCAGCTTAGGTTCCGGGTTTCAAGAGACCCAGTACTTC
TRBV18	15	TRBJ2-1	TRBD1	many	CASSPSRGPGNEQFF	TGTGCCAGCTCACCATCGAGGGGGCCAGGGAATGAGCAGTTCTTC
TRBV6-2/TRBV6-3	14	TRBJ2-7	-	many	CASSYALIAYEQYF	TGTGCCAGCAGTTACGCACTGATCGCCTACGAGCAGTACTTC
TRBV9	17	TRBJ2-5	TRBD1	many	CASSVGTGSGVQETQYF	TGTGCCAGCAGCGTAGGGACAGGGTCCGGGGTCCAAGAGACCCAGTACTTC
TRBV3-1	17	TRBJ2-4	TRBD2	many	CASSQRGAGLAKNIQYF	TGTGCCAGCAGCCAAAGGGGAGCGGGGCTAGCCAAAAACATTCAGTACTTC
TRBV20-1	11	TRBJ1-1	-	few	CSALGVTEAFF	TGCAGTGCCCTGGGGGTCACTGAAGCTTTCTTT
TRBV2	13	TRBJ1-1	-	-	CASSNSEFTEAFF	TGTGCCAGCAGTAACAGTGAATTCACTGAAGCTTTCTTT
TRBV11-2	15	TRBJ1-1	-	many	CASSLMRGGRTEAFF	TGTGCCAGCAGCTTAATGCGGGGGGGGCGGACTGAAGCTTTCTTT
TRBV25-1	15	TRBJ2-5	-	-	CASSELILYEETQYF	TGTGCCAGCAGTGAATTAATTTTGTACGAAGAGACCCAGTACTTC
TRBV7-2	15	TRBJ1-4	-	few	CASSPRPQINEKLFF	TGTGCCAGCAGCCCAAGGCCACAGATTAATGAAAAACTGTTTTTT
TRBV12-3/TRBV12-4	15	TRBJ2-7	-	many	CASSQREDISYEQYF	TGTGCCAGCAGCCAGCGCGAAGACATTTCCTACGAGCAGTACTTC
TRBV11-1	15	TRBJ2-7	-	-	CASSWADGLSYEQYF	TGTGCCAGCAGTTGGGCGGACGGGCTCTCCTACGAGCAGTACTTC
TRBV5-1	16	TRBJ2-1	TRBD2	-	CANSLGGTTISNEQFF	TGCGCCAACAGCTTGGGGGGGACTACTATATCCAATGAGCAGTTCTTC
TRBV6-1	16	TRBJ1-5	-	many	CASSEAGQLSNQPQHF	TGTGCCAGCAGTGAAGCCGGACAACTTAGCAATCAGCCCCAGCATTTT
TRBV3-1	14	TRBJ1-5	TRBD1	many	CASSQGQGHMTQHF	TGTGCCAGCAGCCAGGGACAGGGGCACATGACCCAGCATTTT
TRBV15	17	TRBJ2-7	-	-	CATSRDRGGQGIYEQYF	TGTGCCACCAGCAGAGATCGGGGGGGACAGGGAATATACGAGCAGTACTTC
TRBV20-1	13	TRBJ2-5	TRBD1	-	CSAMDRGLRGQYF	TGCAGTGCTATGGACAGGGGGCTGAGGGGGCAGTACTTC
TRBV7-2	16	TRBJ2-5	TRBD2	many	CASSPFSGGNQETQYF	TGTGCCAGCAGCCCATTTTCGGGGGGAAACCAAGAGACCCAGTACTTC
TRBV7-2	14	TRBJ2-1	TRBD1	-	CASSPGTGGREQFF	TGTGCCAGCAGCCCCGGGACAGGGGGCCGGGAGCAGTTCTTC
TRBV7-8	15	TRBJ1-4	-	few	CASSKRQPTNEKLFF	TGTGCCAGCAGCAAGCGACAGCCAACTAATGAAAAACTGTTTTTT
TRBV6-2/TRBV6-3	15	TRBJ1-5	-	-	CASSYSPGSNQPQHF	TGTGCCAGCAGTTACTCGCCAGGGAGCAATCAGCCCCAGCATTTT
TRBV12-3/TRBV12-4	17	TRBJ2-6	-	many	CASSPLQGAPGANVLTF	TGTGCCAGCAGTCCCCTACAAGGGGCGCCTGGGGCCAACGTCCTGACTTTC
TRBV13	13	TRBJ2-7	-	-	CASSYSSGYEQYF	TGTGCCAGCAGCTACTCTTCTGGCTACGAGCAGTACTTC
TRBV6-2/TRBV6-3	12	TRBJ1-2	-	many	CASKDSSYGYTF	TGTGCCAGCAAGGACAGTAGCTATGGCTACACCTTC
TRBV27	15	TRBJ2-3	-	many	CASTQRAIYTDTQYF	TGTGCCAGCACTCAGAGGGCCATATACACAGATACGCAGTATTTT
TRBV2	11	TRBJ2-7	-	many	CASSETPEQYF	TGTGCCAGCAGTGAAACCCCCGAGCAGTACTTC
TRBV29-1	12	TRBJ1-1	TRBD1	few	CSAGTGYTEAFF	TGCAGCGCCGGGACAGGGTACACTGAAGCTTTCTTT
TRBV5-1	17	TRBJ1-4	TRBD1	few	CASSFTGTGGSNEKLFF	TGCGCCAGCAGCTTTACCGGGACAGGGGGTTCTAATGAAAAACTGTTTTTT
TRBV18	16	TRBJ2-4	-	many	CASSPLYQPRENIQYF	TGTGCCAGCTCACCATTATACCAGCCTCGGGAAAACATTCAGTACTTC
TRBV5-1	15	TRBJ1-4	TRBD1	-	CASSWGQGINEKLFF	TGCGCCAGCAGCTGGGGACAGGGGATTAATGAAAAACTGTTTTTT
TRBV7-9	16	TRBJ2-1	TRBD2	many	CASSLRSGGTYNEQFF	TGTGCCAGCAGCTTAAGGAGCGGGGGGACCTACAATGAGCAGTTCTTC
TRBV6-1	14	TRBJ2-3	-	few	CASIPGLKTDAQYF	TGTGCCAGCATCCCGGGGCTCAAAACAGATGCGCAGTATTTT
TRBV3-1	15	TRBJ2-1	-	-	CASSRRRGRVDEQFF	TGTGCCAGCAGCAGGCGGCGGGGTAGAGTAGATGAGCAGTTCTTC